This entry lists 27 T cell receptor beta chains sequenced from one sample in a study of metastatic and nonmetastatic thyroid tumors. TCRdb re-called the PCR reads with MiXCR. The sample has 45,000 or so clones, 16% seen once. Thyroid surgery was performed in patients who had received no treatment beforehand. The sequencing input was blood. These receptor sequences come from a female donor with papillary thyroid cancer or a benign thyroid nodule (not recorded which). Some clones in this sample may be carry-over from other donors' samples.

This clone has a count of ten or more. V gene TRBV5-5 combines with J gene TRBJ1-4; D may be TRBD1 (6 bases). This CDR3 comprises 16 residues. V was clipped by 4 bases and J by 2 bases, with 15 bases between them. Germline lookup yields CDR1 SGHKS and CDR2 YYEKEE (reference sequence). The CDR3 loop reads CASSREGDRTNEKLFF. The CDR3 bases are TGTGCCAGCAGCCGGGAGGGTGACAGGACTAATGAAAAACTGTTTTTT. Combining the CDR3 with reference TRBV5-5 and TRBJ1-4 gives the whole variable domain DAGVTQSPTHLIKTRGQQVTLRCSPISGHKSVSWYQQVLGQGPQFIFQYYEKEERGRGNFPDRFSARQFPNYSSELNVNALLLGDSALYLCASSREGDRTNEKLFFGSGTQLSVL.

This clone was counted at least ten times. The same CDR3 arises from other DNA sequences in this sample as well. The rearrangement joins TRBV12-3 or TRBV12-4 to TRBJ2-1; D call uncertain. The CDR3 runs 20 residues. V was cut by 0 bases and J by 0 bases, with 21 bases left in between. This chain's CDR3 is CASSLAPLGLVSSSYNEQFF. The CDR3 DNA reads as TGTGCCAGCAGTTTAGCCCCCCTTGGGTTGGTGAGTAGCTCCTACAATGAGCAGTTCTTC.

In its sample, this clone was seen many times. V gene TRBV5-1 combines with J gene TRBJ2-7; D is unresolved. CDR3 length equals 13 residues. The ends were cut back, 1 base at V and 2 bases at J, with 7 bases in the middle. CDR1 and CDR2 (germline): SGHRS, YFSETQ. The CDR3 DNA reads TGCGCCAGCAGCTTGTATATCGCCTACGAGCAGTACTTC. Translating gives CASSLYIAYEQYF.

The chain couples TRBV6-1 to TRBJ2-5, with D perhaps TRBD1 or TRBD2 (6 bases each). The V and J ends lost 5 bases and 5 bases respectively, with 12 bases between them. This CDR3 region has 13 residues. The germline gives CDR1 MNHNS, CDR2 SASEGT. In DNA form, the CDR3 reads TGTGCCAGCAGTCCCCGGGGGCGGGAGACCCAGTACTTC. Its translation is CASSPRGRETQYF.

This clone was detected many times. The V gene is TRBV5-1, the J gene TRBJ1-1; unclear D gene. Germline CDR1 SGHRS, CDR2 YFSETQ. Trimming took off 4 bases at V and 6 bases at J, with 16 bases between the two ends. The length of the CDR3 is 14 residues. The CDR3 spells CASSPGTSEAEAFF. CDR3 DNA: TGCGCCAGCAGCCCCGGCACCTCAGAGGCTGAAGCTTTCTTT. Full variable domain (missing parts from reference TRBV5-1 and TRBJ1-1): KAGVTQTPRYLIKTRGQQVTLSCSPISGHRSVSWYQQTPGQGLQFLFEYFSETQRNKGNFPGRFSGRQFSNSRSEMNVSTLELGDSALYLCASSPGTSEAEAFFGQGTRLTVV.

This clone was seen many times. Within the sample, other DNA sequences also encode this same CDR3. V gene TRBV5-4 combines with J gene TRBJ1-2; no clear D. Trimming removed 4 bases at V and 4 bases at J, with 17 bases between. This CDR3 comprises 15 residues. Germline assignment: CDR1 SGHNT and CDR2 YYREEE (reference sequence). Here the CDR3 reads CASSPQATGPYGYTF. CDR3 nucleotides: TGTGCCAGCAGCCCGCAAGCGACGGGCCCCTATGGCTACACCTTC. The entire variable domain, with the rest obtained from reference TRBV5-4 and TRBJ1-2, is as follows: ETGVTQSPTHLIKTRGQQVTLRCSSQSGHNTVSWYQQALGQGPQFIFQYYREEENGRGNFPPRFSGLQFPNYSSELNVNALELDDSALYLCASSPQATGPYGYTFGSGTRLTVV.

The sample holds many counts of this clone. The chain couples TRBV4-1 to TRBJ2-1; 7 nucleotides match TRBD1. CDR3 length: 17 amino acids. Germline CDR1 is MGHRA and CDR2 is YSYEKL. The junction had 9 bases not matched to a gene; V was cut back by 0 bases and J by 4 bases. The CDR3 loop reads CASSQDNRDSFYNEQFF. The CDR3 nucleotides read TGCGCCAGCAGCCAAGATAACCGGGACAGCTTTTACAATGAGCAGTTCTTC.

The table lists this clone with many counts. The chain uses TRBV2 and TRBJ2-1, with D possibly TRBD2 on 6 matching bases. Looked up from germline, CDR1 is SNHLY and CDR2 is FYNNEI. This CDR3 region has 13 residues. Trimming shortened V by 5 bases and J by 9 bases, and 14 bases separated the two germline ends. The CDR3: CASSTRREAEQFF. Written as DNA, the CDR3 is TGTGCCAGCAGTACCCGGCGGGAAGCTGAGCAGTTCTTC.

The J gene is TRBJ1-1, the V gene TRBV9; D perhaps matches TRBD1 (5 bases). CDR1 and CDR2 (germline): SGDLS, YYNGEE. Trimming pared 4 bases from V and 4 bases from J, leaving 14 bases between. This CDR3 comprises 14 residues. The CDR3 DNA reads TGTGCCAGCAGCAAAGGTAGGGGTAGCACTGAAGCTTTCTTT. Protein: CASSKGRGSTEAFF.

This clone was recorded many times. This chain connects TRBV19 to TRBJ1-4; perhaps TRBD1 as D (5 bases). The V gene lost 9 bases and the J gene lost 7 bases, with 15 bases spanning the gap. Per germline, CDR1 LNHDA and CDR2 SQIVND (reference sequence). The CDR3 sequence is 13 residues long. The CDR3 DNA reads TGTGCCAGCCTGCGGGGGAGGGGTGAAAAACTGTTTTTT. Translated: CASLRGRGEKLFF.

At least ten counts were recorded for this clone. V usage is TRBV29-1 and J usage is TRBJ2-1; a possible D gene is TRBD2 (5 bases). V was cut by 6 bases and J by 5 bases, with 14 bases left in between. CDR3 length: 13 amino acids. The germline V gene has CDR1 SQVTM and CDR2 ANQGSEA. The CDR3 sequence: CSVAGIGNNEQFF. CDR3 coding DNA: TGCAGCGTAGCCGGGATAGGAAACAATGAGCAGTTCTTC.

This clone was recorded many times. The chain couples TRBV12-3 or TRBV12-4 to TRBJ2-1; D gene ambiguous. This CDR3 has 12 amino acids. The V gene lost 3 bases and the J gene lost 12 bases, with 12 bases spanning the gap. DNA for the CDR3: TGTGCCAGCAGTTTTGGGGAATATGGGCAGTTCTTC. Translated: CASSFGEYGQFF.

This clone was detected only a few times. V and J are TRBV7-9 and TRBJ2-5, with a possible D match to TRBD1 (5 bases). The germline gives CDR1 SEHNR, CDR2 FQNEAQ (reference sequence). V lost 1 base and J lost 1, with 7 bases in between. The CDR3 length is 14 residues. CDR3 protein: CASSLGQGQETQYF. DNA of the CDR3: TGTGCCAGCAGCTTAGGTCAGGGCCAAGAGACCCAGTACTTC.

The J gene is TRBJ2-3, the V gene TRBV6-1; perhaps TRBD2 as D (6 bases). The ends were cut back, 6 bases at V and 2 bases at J, with 12 bases in the middle. CDR1 and CDR2 from the germline V gene are MNHNS and SASEGT. This CDR3 is built from 14 residues. CDR3 residues: CASRQEGFTDTQYF. The CDR3 DNA reads as TGTGCCAGCAGACAGGAGGGATTCACAGATACGCAGTATTTT.

The rearrangement uses TRBV20-1 and TRBJ2-7; 12 bases map to TRBD1. V lost 5 bases to trimming and J lost 6 bases; unmatched junction nucleotides: 5. The CDR3 sequence is 13 residues long. The germline CDR1 and CDR2 sequences are DFQATT and SNEGSKA (reference sequence). In nucleotides, the CDR3 is TGCAGTGCTCGGGACAGGGGGCGCGGCGAGCAGTACTTC. Encoded protein: CSARDRGRGEQYF.

This clone was seen many times. The chain recombines TRBV20-1 with TRBJ2-3; 8 bases are a match to TRBD2. Per germline, CDR1 DFQATT and CDR2 SNEGSKA (reference sequence). This CDR3 is 17 amino acids long. V lost 3 bases to trimming and J lost 0 bases; unmatched junction nucleotides: 11. The CDR3 DNA reads as TGCAGTGCTAGGGTAGCGGGAATATGGGGTAGCACAGATACGCAGTATTTT. Amino acid sequence: CSARVAGIWGSTDTQYF.

This clone was detected many times. This rearrangement joins TRBV7-9 to TRBJ1-1; 7 nucleotides line up with TRBD1. This CDR3 is 15 amino acids long. J lost 4 bases, V lost 6 bases, and 11 bases had no gene match. CDR1 is SEHNR and CDR2 is FQNEAQ in the germline V gene (reference sequence). In DNA, the CDR3 is TGTGCCAGCAGGGCTCGAGCAGGGGGGGCCACTGAAGCTTTCTTT. Translating it yields CASRARAGGATEAFF.

This clone has ten or more counts. The J gene is TRBJ1-2, the V gene TRBV30, with a tentative D call TRBD1 (6 bases). V lost 0 bases to trimming and J lost 1 base, with 15 bases between them. The CDR3 spans 16 residues. Germline V CDR1 and CDR2: GTSNPN, SVGIG (reference sequence). This CDR3 reads CAWSVRGQTLNYGYTF. The CDR3 nucleotides are TGTGCCTGGAGTGTACGAGGACAGACCCTTAACTATGGCTACACCTTC.

This clone was detected a few times. The CDR3 here is CASSESATDTQYF. CDR3 DNA sequence: TGTGCCAGCAGTGAGTCCGCCACAGATACGCAGTATTTT. This chain connects TRBV6-4 to TRBJ2-3; D gene uncertain. V lost 3 bases to trimming and J lost 2 bases, with 6 bases between them. This CDR3 spans 13 amino acids. The germline CDR1 and CDR2 sequences are MRHNA and SNTAGT.

This clone was seen a handful of times. V is TRBV18 and J is TRBJ2-7; 9 bases map to TRBD1. The CDR3 is 15 residues long. Trimming at V came to 3 bases and at J to 3 bases, leaving 6 bases not matched to a gene. Germline V CDR1 and CDR2: KGHSH, LQKENI. CDR3 bases: TGTGCCAGCTCACCCAGCCGGGACAGGGTCTACGAGCAGTACTTC. It specifies CASSPSRDRVYEQYF. Based on the CDR3 plus reference TRBV18 and TRBJ2-7, the full variable domain is NAGVMQNPRHLVRRRGQEARLRCSPMKGHSHVYWYRQLPEEGLKFMVYLQKENIIDESGMPKERFSAEFPKEGPSILRIQQVVRGDSAAYFCASSPSRDRVYEQYFGPGTRLTVT.

This clone has a handful of counts. V gene TRBV29-1 combines with J gene TRBJ2-5; 7 bases align to TRBD1. The CDR3 runs to 15 residues. V shed 4 bases and J 2 bases; nucleotides not matched to a gene: 10. Germline lookup yields CDR1 SQVTM and CDR2 ANQGSEA. The CDR3 nucleotides are TGCAGCGTTGGGGACAGCTTGGCGTGGCAAGAGACCCAGTACTTC. Encoded protein: CSVGDSLAWQETQYF.

The sample holds many counts of this clone. This rearrangement joins TRBV7-9 to TRBJ1-2; D might be TRBD1 (6 bases). The CDR3 runs 13 residues. V was cut by 6 bases and J by 4 bases, with 12 bases left in between. Germline lookup yields CDR1 SEHNR and CDR2 FQNEAQ (reference sequence). CDR3 loop: CASRPTGPYGYTF. DNA of the CDR3: TGTGCCAGCAGGCCTACAGGGCCCTATGGCTACACCTTC.

CDR3 sequence: CASSQVGRVVETQYF. CDR3 coding DNA: TGTGCCAGCAGCCAAGTCGGCAGGGTGGTGGAGACCCAGTACTTC. This chain joins TRBV14 and TRBJ2-5; D is possibly TRBD1 (5 bases). The CDR3 covers 15 residues. Germline V gives CDR1 SGHDN, CDR2 FVKESK. The V end was cut by 1 base, the J end by 5 bases, with 14 bases between.

At least ten counts were recorded for this clone. The chain links TRBV29-1 to TRBJ2-2; D is ambiguous. V shed 7 bases and J shed 3 bases, with 15 bases lying between them. The CDR3 extends over 14 amino acids. CDR1 is SQVTM and CDR2 is ANQGSEA in the germline V gene. The CDR3 nucleotides are TGCAGCGCCCTTAGCCGCCAGGACACCGGGGAGCTGTTTTTT. It yields the protein CSALSRQDTGELFF.

This clone was detected a few times. The rearrangement uses TRBV19 and TRBJ2-1; no clear D gene. Germline CDR1 and CDR2: LNHDA and SQIVND (reference sequence). This CDR3 has 15 amino acids. V gave up 2 bases and J gave up 5 bases, with 13 bases separating them. The CDR3 region has the DNA TGTGCCAGTAGTATACCGTCGGGTGGCAACAATGAGCAGTTCTTC. Translating gives CASSIPSGGNNEQFF.

This clone has ten or more counts. A read error may produce the germline difference seen at one junction end. The chain uses TRBV11-2 and TRBJ2-7; TRBD2 agrees at 9 bases. CDR1 and CDR2 from the germline V gene are SGHAT and FQNNGV. This CDR3 is 15 amino acids long. The CDR3 spells CASSLITSGYYEQCF. CDR3 nucleotides: TGTGCCAGCAGCTTAATTACTAGCGGGTATTACGAGCAGTGCTTC.

In this sample, this clone turned up a few times. V is TRBV2 and J is TRBJ1-4, with 7 bases fitting TRBD1. V gave up 6 bases and J gave up 3 bases; unmatched junction bases: 4. The CDR3 is 14 amino acids. Germline-derived CDR1 and CDR2 are SNHLY and FYNNEI. The CDR3 is CASSGDSPNEKLFF. The CDR3 nucleotides read TGTGCCAGCAGCGGGGACAGCCCTAATGAAAAACTGTTTTTT.